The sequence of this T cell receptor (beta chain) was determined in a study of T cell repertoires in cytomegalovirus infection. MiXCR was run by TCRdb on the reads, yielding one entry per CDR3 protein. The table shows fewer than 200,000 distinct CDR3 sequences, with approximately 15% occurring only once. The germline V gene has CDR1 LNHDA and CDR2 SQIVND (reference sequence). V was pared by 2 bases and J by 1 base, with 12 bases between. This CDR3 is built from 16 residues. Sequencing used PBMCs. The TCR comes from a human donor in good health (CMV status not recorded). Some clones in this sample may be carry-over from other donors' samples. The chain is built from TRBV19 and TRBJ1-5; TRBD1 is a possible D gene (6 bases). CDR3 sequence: CASSISQGMSNQPQHF. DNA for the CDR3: TGTGCCAGTAGTATATCGCAGGGGATGAGCAATCAGCCCCAGCATTTT.